One T cell receptor beta chain is described in this entry. The antigen this receptor binds is unknown. Qualities for individual bases were not recorded, and no much larger clone is one base off. TCRbeta CDR3 regions were amplified from genomic DNA using the immunoSEQ Assay, a bias-controlled multiplex PCR. The paper's data handling went like this. Within the assay, amplification of reference gene primers was used to estimate how many nucleated cells each sample contained. To quantify the absolute abundance of each unique TCRbeta CDR3 rearrangement, sequence reads were collapsed and filtered. For each sample, productive Simpson clonality was calculated as the square root of Simpson's diversity index over productive rearrangements. Sourced from immuneACCESS, this table was stored by TCRdb with only in-frame sequences that have V and J called. A share of the clones is absent; for the studies checked, an unresolved V gene accounts for under half, and the remainder has no known explanation. The DNA gave D and trimming, while V, J and clone size come from that table. Across this sample there are about 160,000 clones, with roughly 91% seen only once. The ten largest clones add up to under 5% of the sample.

Each collaborating institution followed its own protocols to collect whole blood in K2EDTA tubes. For TCRbeta analysis, collaborator samples were shipped as frozen whole blood, as isolated PBMCs, or as DNA extracted from either sample type. The sample is drawn from a study of blood T cell repertoires in COVID-19 (TCRdb year 2020). As for the study more broadly: Samples covering the acute and convalescent phases of COVID-19 were provided by collaborators in the United States, Italy and Spain. The prospective study material was composed of cDNA or gDNA derived from T cells, B-cell-depleted T cells, or PBMCs. The dataset comprised deeply sampled blood TCRbeta repertoires from subjects exposed to, actively infected with, or recovered from COVID-19. The repertoires were released in a freely available public database intended as a resource for research on the immune response to SARS-CoV-2. The samples were drawn from the first 160 participants of the ongoing ImmuneRACE study and from 950 to 1,500 subjects provided by 6 global collaborators. The sample metadata nearly always contained a de-identified subject ID, COVID-19 status, age in years and sex. Where HLA class I and class II types were available, the types were taken from metadata supplied by the sample provider, not from assay-based typing. The full study reports these points: The quantity of clinical and demographic metadata differed by source and by participant and was supplied without curation.

CDR1 and CDR2, per the germline V gene, are SGHTA and FQGNSA. Trimming at the junction amounts to 0 bases on V and 7 bases on J, and the germline ends lie 13 bases apart. Inclusive of the bounding cysteine and phenylalanine, the CDR3 is 16 residues long. The retained sequence is limited to the CDR3, 48 bases, with the frame set at the first base. Sequencing was done on a sample of peripheral blood. The V and J segments used are TRBV7-2 and TRBJ1-6; the best D guess is TRBD1, with 6 bases matching. The receptor was derived from a woman between 50 and 59 years old with acute or convalescent COVID-19. The bases are TGTGCCAGCAGCTTAGCGGCAGGGGTGGAAAATTCACCCCTCCACTTT. It translates as CASSLAAGVENSPLHF.